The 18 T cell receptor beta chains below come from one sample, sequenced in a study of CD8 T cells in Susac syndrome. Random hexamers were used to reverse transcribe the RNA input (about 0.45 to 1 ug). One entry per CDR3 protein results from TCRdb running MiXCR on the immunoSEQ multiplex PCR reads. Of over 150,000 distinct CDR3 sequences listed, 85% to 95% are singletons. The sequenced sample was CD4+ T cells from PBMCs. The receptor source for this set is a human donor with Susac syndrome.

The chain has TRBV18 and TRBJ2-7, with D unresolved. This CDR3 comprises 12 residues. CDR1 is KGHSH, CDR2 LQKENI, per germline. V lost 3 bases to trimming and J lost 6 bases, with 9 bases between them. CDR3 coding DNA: TGTGCCAGCTCACCCGAAGTCGGCGAGCAGTACTTC. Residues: CASSPEVGEQYF.

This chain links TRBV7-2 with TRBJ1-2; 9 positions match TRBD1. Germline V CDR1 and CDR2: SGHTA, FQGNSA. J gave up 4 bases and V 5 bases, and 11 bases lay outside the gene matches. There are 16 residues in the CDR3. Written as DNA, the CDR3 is TGTGCCAGCAGCATCGACAGGGGGTCCCTAGGCTATGGCTACACCTTC. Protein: CASSIDRGSLGYGYTF.

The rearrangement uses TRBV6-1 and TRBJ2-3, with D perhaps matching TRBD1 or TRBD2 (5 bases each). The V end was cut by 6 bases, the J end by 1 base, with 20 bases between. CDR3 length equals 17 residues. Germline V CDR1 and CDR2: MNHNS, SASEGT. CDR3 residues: CASSRILGDRGTDTQYF. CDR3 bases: TGTGCCAGCAGCCGGATCCTAGGGGACCGGGGCACAGATACGCAGTATTTT.

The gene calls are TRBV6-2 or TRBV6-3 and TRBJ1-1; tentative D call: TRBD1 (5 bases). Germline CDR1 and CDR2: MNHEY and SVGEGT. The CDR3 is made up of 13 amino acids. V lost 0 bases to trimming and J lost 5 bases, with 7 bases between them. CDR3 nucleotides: TGTGCCAGCAGTTACTCCGGGGGGACTGAAGCTTTCTTT. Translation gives CASSYSGGTEAFF.

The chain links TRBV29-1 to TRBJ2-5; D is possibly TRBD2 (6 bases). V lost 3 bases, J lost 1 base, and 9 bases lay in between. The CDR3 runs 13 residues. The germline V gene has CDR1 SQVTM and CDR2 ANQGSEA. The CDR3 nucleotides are TGCAGCGTTGAGTTGGGGGGCCAAGAGACCCAGTACTTC. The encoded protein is CSVELGGQETQYF.

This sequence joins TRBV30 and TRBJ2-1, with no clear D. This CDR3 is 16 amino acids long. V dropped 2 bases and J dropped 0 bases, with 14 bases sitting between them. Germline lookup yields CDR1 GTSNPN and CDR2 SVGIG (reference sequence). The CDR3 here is CAWSTIARSSYNEQFF. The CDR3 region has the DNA TGTGCCTGGAGTACCATAGCAAGAAGCTCCTACAATGAGCAGTTCTTC.

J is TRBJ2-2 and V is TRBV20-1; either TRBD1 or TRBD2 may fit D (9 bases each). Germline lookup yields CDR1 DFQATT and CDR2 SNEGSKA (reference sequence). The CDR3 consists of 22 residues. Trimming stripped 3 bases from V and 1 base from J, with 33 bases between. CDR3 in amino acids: CSARPSRDRERVAGENTGELFF. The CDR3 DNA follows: TGCAGTGCTAGGCCCAGCCGGGACAGGGAGAGGGTAGCGGGAGAGAACACCGGGGAGCTGTTTTTT.

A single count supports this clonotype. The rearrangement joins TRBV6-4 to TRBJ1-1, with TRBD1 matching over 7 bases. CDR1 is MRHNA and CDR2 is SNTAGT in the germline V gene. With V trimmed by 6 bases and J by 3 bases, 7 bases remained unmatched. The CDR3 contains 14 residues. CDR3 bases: TGTGCCAGCAGCTTGACAGGGTGGGACACTGAAGCTTTCTTT. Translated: CASSLTGWDTEAFF.

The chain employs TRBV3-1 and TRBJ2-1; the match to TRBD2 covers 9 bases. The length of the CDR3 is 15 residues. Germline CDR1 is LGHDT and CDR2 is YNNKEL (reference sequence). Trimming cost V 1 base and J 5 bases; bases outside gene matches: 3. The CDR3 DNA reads TGTGCCAGCAGCCAAGGGGCGGGGGGGCACAATGAGCAGTTCTTC. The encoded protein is CASSQGAGGHNEQFF.

CDR3 sequence (DNA): TGTGCCAGCAGCCAACAGGGCGACTCCTACGAGCAGTACTTC. Translating gives CASSQQGDSYEQYF. The chain couples TRBV7-2 to TRBJ2-7; D is possibly TRBD1 (6 bases). This CDR3 region has 14 residues. V dropped 5 bases and J dropped 0 bases, with 11 bases sitting between them. The germline CDR1 and CDR2 sequences are SGHTA and FQGNSA.

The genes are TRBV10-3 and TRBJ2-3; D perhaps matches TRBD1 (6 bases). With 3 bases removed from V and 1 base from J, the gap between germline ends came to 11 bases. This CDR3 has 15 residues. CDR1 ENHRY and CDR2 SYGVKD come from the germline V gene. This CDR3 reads CAISEWGTRTDTQYF. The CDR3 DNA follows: TGTGCCATCAGTGAATGGGGGACACGCACAGATACGCAGTATTTT.

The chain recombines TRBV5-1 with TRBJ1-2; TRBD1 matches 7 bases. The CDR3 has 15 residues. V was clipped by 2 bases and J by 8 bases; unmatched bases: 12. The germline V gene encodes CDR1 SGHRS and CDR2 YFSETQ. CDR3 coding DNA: TGCGCCAGCAGCTTAACCAGCGGGACAGCCAAGGGCTACACCTTC. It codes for CASSLTSGTAKGYTF.

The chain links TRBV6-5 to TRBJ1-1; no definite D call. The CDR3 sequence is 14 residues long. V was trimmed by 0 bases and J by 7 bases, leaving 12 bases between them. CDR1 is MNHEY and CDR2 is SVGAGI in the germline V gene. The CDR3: CASSYSGRSGEAFF. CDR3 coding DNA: TGTGCCAGCAGTTACTCTGGGCGTTCCGGTGAAGCTTTCTTT.

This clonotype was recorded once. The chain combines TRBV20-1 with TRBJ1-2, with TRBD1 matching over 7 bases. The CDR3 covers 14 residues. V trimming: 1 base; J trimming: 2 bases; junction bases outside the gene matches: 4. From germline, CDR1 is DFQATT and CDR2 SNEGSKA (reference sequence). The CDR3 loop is CSARVDRENYGYTF. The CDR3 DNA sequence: TGCAGTGCTAGAGTCGACAGGGAAAACTATGGCTACACCTTC.

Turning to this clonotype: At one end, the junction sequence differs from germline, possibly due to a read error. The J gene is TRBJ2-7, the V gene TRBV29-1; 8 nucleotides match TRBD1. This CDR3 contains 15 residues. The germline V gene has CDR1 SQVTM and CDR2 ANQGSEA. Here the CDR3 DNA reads TGCAGCGTTGAAGGGTGGACAGGGTCATCCTACGAGCAGCACTTC. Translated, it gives CSVEGWTGSSYEQHF.

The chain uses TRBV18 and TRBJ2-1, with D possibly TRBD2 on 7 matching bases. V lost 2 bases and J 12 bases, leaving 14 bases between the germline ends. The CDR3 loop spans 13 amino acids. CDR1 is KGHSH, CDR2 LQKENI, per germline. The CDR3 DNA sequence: TGTGCCAGCTCACCAGATCGGGGAGGGGGGCAGTTCTTC. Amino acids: CASSPDRGGGQFF.

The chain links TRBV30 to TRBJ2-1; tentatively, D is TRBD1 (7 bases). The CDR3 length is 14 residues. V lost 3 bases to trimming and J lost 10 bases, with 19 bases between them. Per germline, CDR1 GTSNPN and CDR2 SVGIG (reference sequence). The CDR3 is CAWSRGAGSSEQFF. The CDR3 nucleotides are TGTGCCTGGAGCAGGGGGGCGGGCTCGAGCGAGCAGTTCTTC.

The CDR3 is CASSDAQNSNQPQHF. The CDR3 nucleotides read TGTGCCAGCTCAGACGCACAGAATAGCAATCAGCCCCAGCATTTT. The chain joins TRBV18 to TRBJ1-5; D is ambiguous. Germline values: CDR1 KGHSH, CDR2 LQKENI. This CDR3 is built from 15 residues. V was trimmed by 5 bases and J by 0 bases, leaving 11 bases between them.